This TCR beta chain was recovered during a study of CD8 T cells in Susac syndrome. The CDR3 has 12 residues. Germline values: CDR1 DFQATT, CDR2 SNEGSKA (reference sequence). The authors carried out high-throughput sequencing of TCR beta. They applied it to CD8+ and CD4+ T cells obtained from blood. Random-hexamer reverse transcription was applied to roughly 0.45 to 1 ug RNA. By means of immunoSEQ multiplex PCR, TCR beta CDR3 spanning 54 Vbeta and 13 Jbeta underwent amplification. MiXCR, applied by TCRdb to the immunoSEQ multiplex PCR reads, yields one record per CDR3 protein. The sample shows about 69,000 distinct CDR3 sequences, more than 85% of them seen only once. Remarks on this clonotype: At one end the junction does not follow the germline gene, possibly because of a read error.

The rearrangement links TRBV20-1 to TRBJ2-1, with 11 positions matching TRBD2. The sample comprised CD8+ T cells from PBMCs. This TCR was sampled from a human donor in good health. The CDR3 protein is CSARGQLAGVLF. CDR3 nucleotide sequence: TGCAGTGCTAGAGGCCAACTAGCGGGGGTGTTGTTC.